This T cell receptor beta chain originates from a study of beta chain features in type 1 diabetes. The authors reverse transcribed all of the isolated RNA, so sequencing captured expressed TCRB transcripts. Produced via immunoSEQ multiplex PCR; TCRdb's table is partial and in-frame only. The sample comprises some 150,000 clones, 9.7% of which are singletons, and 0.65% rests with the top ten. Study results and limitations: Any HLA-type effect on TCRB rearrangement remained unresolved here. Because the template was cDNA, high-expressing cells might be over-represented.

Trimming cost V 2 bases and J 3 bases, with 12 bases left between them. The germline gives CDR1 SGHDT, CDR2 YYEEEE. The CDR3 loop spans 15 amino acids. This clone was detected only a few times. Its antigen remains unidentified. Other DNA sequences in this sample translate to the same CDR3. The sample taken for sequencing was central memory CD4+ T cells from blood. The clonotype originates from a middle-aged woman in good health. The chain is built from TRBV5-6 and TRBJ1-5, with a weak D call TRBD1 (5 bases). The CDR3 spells CASSLTPGPNQPQHF. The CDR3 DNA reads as TGTGCCAGCAGCTTAACCCCAGGGCCCAATCAGCCCCAGCATTTT.